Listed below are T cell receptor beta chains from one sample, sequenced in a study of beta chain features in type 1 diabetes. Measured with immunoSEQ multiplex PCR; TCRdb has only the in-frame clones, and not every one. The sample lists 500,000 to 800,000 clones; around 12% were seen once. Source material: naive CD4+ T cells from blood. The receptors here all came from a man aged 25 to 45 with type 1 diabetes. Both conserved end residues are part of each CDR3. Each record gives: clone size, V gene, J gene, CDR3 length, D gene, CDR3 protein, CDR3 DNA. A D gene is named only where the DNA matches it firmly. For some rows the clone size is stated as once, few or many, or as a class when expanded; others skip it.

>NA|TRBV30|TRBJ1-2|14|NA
CAWSPLRGGYGYTF
TGTGCCTGGAGCCCCTTGCGGGGGGGCTATGGCTACACCTTC
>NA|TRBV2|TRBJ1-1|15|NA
CASKRDAPKHTEAFF
TGTGCCAGCAAGAGGGACGCCCCCAAACACACTGAAGCTTTCTTT
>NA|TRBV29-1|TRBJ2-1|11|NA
CSVERFNEQFF
TGCAGCGTTGAAAGATTCAATGAGCAGTTCTTC
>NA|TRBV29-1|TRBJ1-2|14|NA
CSVGRQGSDYGYTF
TGCAGCGTTGGACGTCAGGGCTCGGACTATGGCTACACCTTC
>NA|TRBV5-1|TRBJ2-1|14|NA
CASSLFLTGNEQFF
TGCGCCAGCAGCCTCTTCTTGACGGGCAATGAGCAGTTCTTC
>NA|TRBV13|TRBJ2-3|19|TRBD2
CASSLGRLAGATSTDTQYF
TGTGCCAGCAGCTTAGGCCGGCTAGCGGGGGCGACTAGCACAGATACGCAGTATTTT
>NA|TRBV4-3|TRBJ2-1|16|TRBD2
CASSHTGTSGKNEQFF
TGCGCCAGCAGCCATACCGGGACTAGCGGGAAAAATGAGCAGTTCTTC
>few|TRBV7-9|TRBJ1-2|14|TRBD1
CASSPPGQGAGYTF
TGTGCCAGCAGTCCACCGGGACAGGGGGCTGGCTACACCTTC
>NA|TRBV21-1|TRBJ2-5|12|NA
CASTKHQETQYF
TGTGCCAGCACCAAACACCAGGAGACCCAGTACTTC
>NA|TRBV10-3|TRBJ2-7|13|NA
CAVRRDIIYEQYF
TGTGCCGTACGAAGGGACATTATCTACGAGCAGTACTTC
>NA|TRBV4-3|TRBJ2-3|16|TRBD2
CASSLRLAGSTDTQYF
TGCGCCAGCAGCCTACGACTAGCGGGGAGCACAGATACGCAGTATTTT
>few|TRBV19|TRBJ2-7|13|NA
CASSRDRVREQYF
TGTGCCAGTAGTAGGGACCGTGTACGAGAGCAGTACTTC
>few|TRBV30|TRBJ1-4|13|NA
CAWGRGPNEKLFF
TGTGCCTGGGGGCGGGGGCCTAATGAAAAACTGTTTTTT
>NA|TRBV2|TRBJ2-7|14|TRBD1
CASILGTALNEQYF
TGTGCCAGCATCCTCGGGACAGCCCTGAACGAGCAGTACTTC
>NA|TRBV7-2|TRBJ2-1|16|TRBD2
CASSTQAGGSYNEQFF
TGTGCCAGCAGCACCCAAGCGGGGGGGTCCTACAATGAGCAGTTCTTC
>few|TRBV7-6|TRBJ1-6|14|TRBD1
CASSFGQENSPLHF
TGTGCCAGCAGCTTCGGACAGGAGAATTCACCCCTCCACTTT
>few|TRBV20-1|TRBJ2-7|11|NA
CSAREDGEQYF
TGCAGTGCTAGAGAAGACGGGGAGCAGTACTTC
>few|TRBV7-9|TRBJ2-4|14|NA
CASSRDVLQNIQYF
TGTGCCAGCAGCCGGGATGTTCTCCAAAACATTCAGTACTTC
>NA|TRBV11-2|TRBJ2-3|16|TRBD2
CASSSGLAPRIDTQYF
TGTGCCAGCAGCTCAGGACTAGCCCCAAGGATAGATACGCAGTATTTT
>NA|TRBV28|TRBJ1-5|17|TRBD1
CASSEDRGRYSNQPQHF
TGTGCCAGTTCCGAGGACAGGGGCCGATATAGCAATCAGCCCCAGCATTTT
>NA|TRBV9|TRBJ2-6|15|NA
CASSVKGSGANVLTF
TGTGCCAGCAGCGTAAAGGGCTCCGGGGCCAACGTCCTGACTTTC
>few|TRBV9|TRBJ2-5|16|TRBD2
CASSLQTSGAQETQYF
TGTGCCAGCAGCCTCCAGACTAGCGGGGCCCAAGAGACCCAGTACTTC
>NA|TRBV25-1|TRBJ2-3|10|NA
CASSGNTQYF
TGTGCCAGCAGTGGAAATACGCAGTATTTT
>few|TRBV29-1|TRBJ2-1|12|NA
CSVELVYNEQFF
TGCAGCGTTGAGTTGGTCTACAATGAGCAGTTCTTC
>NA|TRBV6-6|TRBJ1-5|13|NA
CASNNQEYQPQHF
TGTGCCAGCAATAACCAGGAATATCAGCCCCAGCATTTT
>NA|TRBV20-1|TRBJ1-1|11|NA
CSARGGTEAFF
TGCAGTGCTAGGGGTGGCACTGAAGCTTTCTTT
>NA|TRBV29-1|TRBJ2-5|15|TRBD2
CSVSTSGGLGETQYF
TGCAGCGTTTCCACTAGCGGGGGGTTGGGGGAGACCCAGTACTTC
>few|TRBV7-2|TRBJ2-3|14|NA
CASSLRGSTDTQYF
TGTGCCAGCAGCTTGCGAGGGAGCACAGATACGCAGTATTTT
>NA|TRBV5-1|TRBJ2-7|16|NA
CASSSSWVAGRGEQYF
TGCGCCAGCAGCTCCTCTTGGGTTGCAGGGCGAGGCGAGCAGTACTTC
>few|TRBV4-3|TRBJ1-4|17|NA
CASSQEFTSYPMEKLSF
TGCGCCAGCAGCCAAGAGTTCACGTCCTACCCTATGGAAAAACTGTCTTTT
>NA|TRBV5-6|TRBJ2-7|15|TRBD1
CASSWRTGENYEQYF
TGTGCCAGCAGCTGGAGGACAGGGGAAAATTACGAGCAGTACTTC
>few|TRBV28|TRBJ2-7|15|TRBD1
CASSFPRTGATKQYF
TGTGCCAGCAGTTTTCCCCGGACAGGGGCAACGAAGCAGTACTTC
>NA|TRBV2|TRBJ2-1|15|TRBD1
CASRDTGGPRDEQFF
TGTGCCAGCAGGGACACAGGGGGTCCGAGGGATGAGCAGTTCTTC
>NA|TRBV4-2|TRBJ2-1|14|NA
CASSRVGVYNEQFF
TGTGCCAGCAGCCGAGTAGGGGTATACAATGAGCAGTTCTTC
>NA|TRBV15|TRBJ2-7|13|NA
CATSRVEVYEQYF
TGTGCCACCAGCAGAGTGGAAGTTTACGAGCAGTACTTC
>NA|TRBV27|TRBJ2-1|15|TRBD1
CASSKDRGMYNEQFF
TGTGCCAGCAGTAAGGACAGGGGGATGTACAATGAGCAGTTCTTC
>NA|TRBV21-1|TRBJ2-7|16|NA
CASSTLRTGCSYEQYF
TGTGCCAGCAGCACCCTTAGGACAGGGTGCTCCTACGAGCAGTACTTC
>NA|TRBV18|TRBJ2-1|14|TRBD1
CASSPRQGADEQFF
TGTGCCAGCTCACCAAGACAGGGGGCTGATGAGCAGTTCTTC